One sample yielded the 15 T cell receptor beta chains listed below, sequenced in a study of blood T cell repertoires in COVID-19 (dated by TCRdb to about 2020). Library prep was done by the immunoSEQ multiplex PCR assay. TCRdb's version of the immuneACCESS table is confined to in-frame rearrangements and falls short of the full clone set. An unresolved V gene accounts for under half of the shortfall where checked; the remainder is of unknown origin. This sample lists approximately 74,000 clones; 75% to 80% were detected once. Together, the top ten hold around 47% of the sample. The sample comprised peripheral blood. These TCRs come from a human donor in a cohort sampled during active COVID-19.

This clone was seen a few times. The genes are TRBV2 and TRBJ1-1; tentative D call: TRBD1 (6 bases). Trimming removed 2 bases from V and 0 bases from J, with 10 bases in between. This CDR3 is 15 amino acids long. CDR1 SNHLY and CDR2 FYNNEI come from the germline V gene. The CDR3 protein is CASSERGSMNTEAFF. Written as DNA, the CDR3 is TGTGCCAGCAGTGAAAGGGGGAGCATGAACACTGAAGCTTTCTTT. The full variable domain, with the rest looked up from reference TRBV2 and TRBJ1-1, is EPEVTQTPSHQVTQMGQEVILRCVPISNHLYFYWYRQILGQKVEFLVSFYNNEISEKSEIFDDQFSVERPDGSNFTLKIRSTKLEDSAMYFCASSERGSMNTEAFFGQGTRLTVV.

The gene calls are TRBV5-1 and TRBJ2-1, with 8 nucleotides matching TRBD2. The germline V gene has CDR1 SGHRS and CDR2 YFSETQ. The V gene end was trimmed by 4 bases and the J gene end by 7 bases; junction bases not matched to a gene: 10. The CDR3 covers 15 residues. The CDR3 reads CASSGAAGEWNEQFF. The CDR3 DNA reads TGCGCCAGCAGCGGCGCAGCGGGAGAGTGGAATGAGCAGTTCTTC.

The chain joins TRBV7-9 to TRBJ2-5; D remains ambiguous. V was shortened by 5 bases and J by 8 bases, with 21 bases between the two germline ends. Germline CDR1 is SEHNR and CDR2 is FQNEAQ (reference sequence). The CDR3 contains 15 residues. CDR3 in DNA: TGTGCCAGCAGCCCAGATCTTGGGTGGGCGCAAACCCAGTACTTC. Protein: CASSPDLGWAQTQYF.

V gene TRBV10-2 combines with J gene TRBJ2-3, with TRBD2 matching over 12 bases. This CDR3 has 15 residues. The germline V gene has CDR1 WSHSY and CDR2 SAAADI. Unmatched junction bases numbered 4, after V lost 6 bases and J lost 3 bases. CDR3 amino acids: CASRTSGSQTDTQYF. As DNA, the CDR3 is TGCGCCAGCAGGACTAGCGGGAGTCAGACAGATACGCAGTATTTT.

The genes are TRBV5-1 and TRBJ2-7; D might be TRBD1 (6 bases). V lost 5 bases and J 3 bases, leaving 9 bases between the germline ends. This CDR3 contains 12 residues. Germline V gene lookup returns CDR1 SGHRS and CDR2 YFSETQ. DNA of the CDR3: TGCGCCAGCAGGGACAGTGACTACGAGCAGTACTTC. Protein product: CASRDSDYEQYF.

The V call is TRBV27, the J call TRBJ1-4, with 7 bases that match TRBD1. Germline lookup yields CDR1 MNHEY and CDR2 SMNVEV (reference sequence). This CDR3 spans 14 amino acids. The V segment lost 4 bases and the J segment 4 bases; nucleotides outside the gene matches: 3. CDR3 coding DNA: TGTGCCAGCAGTTCGGGACAGCATAATGAAAAACTGTTTTTT. Translated, it gives CASSSGQHNEKLFF.

The rearrangement joins TRBV6-1 to TRBJ2-3, with D possibly matching TRBD2 (5 bases). V was shortened by 4 bases and J by 6 bases, with 20 bases between the two germline ends. There are 16 residues in the CDR3. Germline V CDR1 and CDR2: MNHNS, SASEGT. The CDR3 here is CASSVMGATSSDTQYF. CDR3 sequence (DNA): TGTGCCAGCAGTGTAATGGGTGCCACTAGTTCTGATACGCAGTATTTT.

V gene TRBV6-6 combines with J gene TRBJ2-7; 7 positions agree with TRBD1. Germline V gene data show CDR1 as MNHNY and CDR2 as SVGAGI (reference sequence). This CDR3 spans 13 amino acids. The V segment lost 6 bases and the J segment 3 bases; nucleotides outside the gene matches: 5. The CDR3 region is CASSGQASYEQYF. In DNA form, the CDR3 reads TGTGCCAGCAGCGGACAGGCAAGCTACGAGCAGTACTTC.

As DNA, the CDR3 is TGCGCCAGCAGCTTGACTAGCGGAGTCCAAGAGACCCAGTACTTC. This translates into CASSLTSGVQETQYF. The chain uses TRBV5-1 and TRBJ2-5; 8 bases are a match to TRBD2. Germline V lookup: CDR1 SGHRS, CDR2 YFSETQ. The CDR3 sequence is 15 residues long. The ends lost 1 base at V and 1 base at J; junction bases unmatched: 3.

This clone was detected a few times. The rearrangement joins TRBV4-1 to TRBJ1-2; D is unclear. Germline V gives CDR1 MGHRA, CDR2 YSYEKL. The V and J ends lost 1 base and 5 bases respectively, with 5 bases between them. This CDR3 is built from 12 residues. DNA for the CDR3: TGCGCCAGCAGCCAAGTCTCGTATGGCTACACCTTC. Residues: CASSQVSYGYTF.

The chain has TRBV19 and TRBJ2-1, with 8 bases identical to TRBD1. The V segment lost 0 bases and the J segment 0 bases; nucleotides outside the gene matches: 7. The CDR3 has 18 residues. CDR1 LNHDA and CDR2 SQIVND come from the germline V gene (reference sequence). CDR3 residues: CASSIDPGGSSSYNEQFF. CDR3 nucleotide sequence: TGTGCCAGTAGTATAGACCCAGGGGGCTCGAGCTCCTACAATGAGCAGTTCTTC.

By frequency in the sample, this clone is medium-sized. The chain employs TRBV11-2 and TRBJ1-2; D gene uncertain. V was pared by 5 bases and J by 7 bases, with 17 bases between. CDR3 length: 14 residues. The germline V gene has CDR1 SGHAT and CDR2 FQNNGV. The DNA of the CDR3 is TGTGCCAGCAGCCAGGAGGTGGGGAGTTTTGGCTACACCTTC. Its protein product is CASSQEVGSFGYTF.

The chain has TRBV7-2 and TRBJ2-3; no clear D gene. Deletions cut 2 bases from V and 6 bases from J, with 6 bases between. This CDR3 spans 12 amino acids. CDR1 is SGHTA, CDR2 FQGNSA, per germline. CDR3 in amino acids: CASSLYADTQYF. The CDR3 bases are TGTGCCAGCAGCTTATATGCGGATACGCAGTATTTT.

The chain couples TRBV21-1 to TRBJ2-7; the D call in the table, TRBD2, was not verified against the DNA. TRBV21-1 is labeled a pseudogene. The CDR3 extends over 13 amino acids. The CDR3 DNA reads as TGTGCCAGCAGCTTTAGCGGGGCCTACGAGCAGTACTTC. Protein product: CASSFSGAYEQYF.

The chain joins TRBV24-1 to TRBJ2-1; the D gene is possibly TRBD2 (6 bases). V dropped 4 bases and J dropped 0 bases, with 18 bases sitting between them. This CDR3 has 18 amino acids. From germline, CDR1 is KGHDR and CDR2 SFDVKD. The CDR3 sequence is CATSEPGLGLGSYNEQFF. In nucleotides, the CDR3 is TGTGCCACCAGTGAGCCTGGACTGGGACTCGGCTCCTACAATGAGCAGTTCTTC.